One sample yielded the 5 T cell receptor beta chains listed below, sequenced in a study of T cell responses to AZD1222 COVID-19 vaccine. The protocol was immunoSEQ multiplex PCR, while the TCRdb copy is restricted to in-frame clones and leaves out a portion. The data contain about 78,000 clones, 87% of them singletons. The material was peripheral blood, obtained on day 0 of AZD1222 vaccination. These receptors originate from an adult in good health.

This chain connects TRBV2 to TRBJ2-6, with 7 bases fitting TRBD1. Unmatched junction bases numbered 16, after V lost 7 bases and J lost 4 bases. The CDR3 runs to 18 residues. Per germline, CDR1 SNHLY and CDR2 FYNNEI. CDR3 nucleotides: TGTGCCAGCACATTAGTGGGGCAGGGGGTGAGCGGGGCCAACGTCCTGACTTTC. Encoded protein: CASTLVGQGVSGANVLTF.

The chain combines TRBV9 with TRBJ2-1; D possibly corresponds to TRBD1 (5 bases). The CDR3 consists of 12 residues. The germline V gene has CDR1 SGDLS and CDR2 YYNGEE. Trimming left V 0 bases short and J 8 bases short, with 6 bases between. CDR3: CASSVGGHEQFF. The CDR3 DNA reads as TGTGCCAGCAGCGTAGGGGGCCATGAGCAGTTCTTC.

This clone is a singleton in its sample. The rearrangement joins TRBV19 to TRBJ1-4, with unresolved D. This CDR3 has 14 residues. The germline V gene encodes CDR1 LNHDA and CDR2 SQIVND (reference sequence). Between the trimmed V and J ends, which lost 6 bases and 6 bases, there was a span of 14 bases. CDR3 loop: CASSARTGYEKLFF. As DNA, the CDR3 is TGTGCCAGTAGCGCCAGAACGGGGTATGAAAAACTGTTTTTT.

Details on this clone: The same CDR3 also results from other DNA sequences found in this sample. CDR3 nucleotide sequence: TGTGCCAGCTCACCCGGAGGGAACACTGAAGCTTTCTTT. Encoded protein: CASSPGGNTEAFF. V gene TRBV18 combines with J gene TRBJ1-1; D is unresolved. V was cut by 3 bases and J by 1 base, with 6 bases left in between. This CDR3 has 13 amino acids. The V gene's germline CDR1 is KGHSH and CDR2 LQKENI.

The chain couples TRBV6-1 to TRBJ2-6, with D unclear. The germline V gene encodes CDR1 MNHNS and CDR2 SASEGT. CDR3 length: 15 amino acids. Trimming cost V 2 bases and J 0 bases, with 5 bases left between them. CDR3 sequence (DNA): TGTGCCAGCAGTGAACTCAGCTCTGGGGCCAACGTCCTGACTTTC. Protein product: CASSELSSGANVLTF.